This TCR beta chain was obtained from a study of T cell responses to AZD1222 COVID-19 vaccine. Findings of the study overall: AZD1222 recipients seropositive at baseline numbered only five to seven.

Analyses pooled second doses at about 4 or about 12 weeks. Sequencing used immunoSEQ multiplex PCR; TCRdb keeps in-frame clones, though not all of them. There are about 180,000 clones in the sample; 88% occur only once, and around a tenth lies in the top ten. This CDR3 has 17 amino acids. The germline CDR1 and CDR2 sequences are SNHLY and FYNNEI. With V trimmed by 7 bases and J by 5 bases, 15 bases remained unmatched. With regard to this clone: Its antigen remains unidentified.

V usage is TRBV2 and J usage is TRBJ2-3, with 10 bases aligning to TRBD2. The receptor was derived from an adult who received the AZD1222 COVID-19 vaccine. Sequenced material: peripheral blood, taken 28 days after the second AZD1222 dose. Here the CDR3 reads CASNFSPLAGREDTQYF. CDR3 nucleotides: TGTGCCAGCAATTTCTCGCCACTAGCGGGGAGGGAAGATACGCAGTATTTT.